These 5 T cell receptor beta chains were all obtained from the same sample, sequenced in a study of identical twins. In TCRdb, the 5' RACE reads were re-called with MiXCR into one record per CDR3 protein. The sample consists of a few hundred thousand distinct CDR3 sequences, approximately 8.3% of them appearing once. This sample also belongs to another study, concerning yellow fever vaccine responses in identical twins.

Sequences were obtained from CD8+ T cells sorted from blood. Receptor source: a woman under 30 in good health.

The chain's CDR3 is CASRPQDGTYEQYF. CDR3 nucleotide sequence: TGTGCCAGCAGACCCCAGGACGGGACCTACGAGCAGTACTTC. The chain has TRBV25-1 and TRBJ2-7; TRBD2 is a possible D gene (5 bases). The CDR3 contains 14 residues. Germline loops: CDR1 MGHDK, CDR2 SYGVNS. V was shortened by 6 bases and J by 2 bases, with 14 bases between the two germline ends.

J is TRBJ2-7 and V is TRBV3-1; D perhaps matches TRBD1 (6 bases). Germline values: CDR1 LGHDT, CDR2 YNNKEL (reference sequence). Trimming cost V 4 bases and J 4 bases, with 14 bases left between them. This CDR3 spans 14 amino acids. CDR3 in amino acids: CASSPLDRLYEQYF. CDR3 DNA sequence: TGTGCCAGCAGCCCTCTCGACAGGTTATACGAGCAGTACTTC.

The chain couples TRBV11-1 to TRBJ1-1; 10 bases match TRBD1. CDR3 length equals 18 residues. V was clipped by 5 bases and J by 0 bases; unmatched bases: 12. From germline, CDR1 is SGHAT and CDR2 FQDESV (reference sequence). The CDR3 spells CASSPFPRTGGMNTEAFF. CDR3 nucleotide sequence: TGTGCCAGCAGCCCATTCCCCAGGACAGGGGGGATGAACACTGAAGCTTTCTTT.

This clonotype was found many times. The rearrangement joins TRBV9 to TRBJ2-7, with 7 bases identical to TRBD2. The junction had 9 bases not matched to a gene; V was cut back by 4 bases and J by 2 bases. The germline gives CDR1 SGDLS, CDR2 YYNGEE. The CDR3 consists of 15 residues. DNA for the CDR3: TGTGCCAGCAGCCCCCACCGGGACTACGCCTACGAGCAGTACTTC. Amino acid sequence: CASSPHRDYAYEQYF. Full variable domain (missing parts from reference TRBV9 and TRBJ2-7): DSGVTQTPKHLITATGQRVTLRCSPRSGDLSVYWYQQSLDQGLQFLIQYYNGEERAKGNILERFSAQQFPDLHSELNLSSLELGDSALYFCASSPHRDYAYEQYFGPGTRLTVT.

The chain links TRBV27 to TRBJ2-2; the match to TRBD2 covers 7 bases. Germline V gene sequence: CDR1 MNHEY, CDR2 SMNVEV (reference sequence). V was pared by 5 bases and J by 8 bases, with 11 bases of the junction left unmatched. The CDR3 is 15 amino acids. Here the CDR3 reads CASSIRGEGLGELFF. The CDR3 region has the DNA TGTGCCAGCAGTATTCGGGGGGAGGGCCTGGGGGAGCTGTTTTTT.